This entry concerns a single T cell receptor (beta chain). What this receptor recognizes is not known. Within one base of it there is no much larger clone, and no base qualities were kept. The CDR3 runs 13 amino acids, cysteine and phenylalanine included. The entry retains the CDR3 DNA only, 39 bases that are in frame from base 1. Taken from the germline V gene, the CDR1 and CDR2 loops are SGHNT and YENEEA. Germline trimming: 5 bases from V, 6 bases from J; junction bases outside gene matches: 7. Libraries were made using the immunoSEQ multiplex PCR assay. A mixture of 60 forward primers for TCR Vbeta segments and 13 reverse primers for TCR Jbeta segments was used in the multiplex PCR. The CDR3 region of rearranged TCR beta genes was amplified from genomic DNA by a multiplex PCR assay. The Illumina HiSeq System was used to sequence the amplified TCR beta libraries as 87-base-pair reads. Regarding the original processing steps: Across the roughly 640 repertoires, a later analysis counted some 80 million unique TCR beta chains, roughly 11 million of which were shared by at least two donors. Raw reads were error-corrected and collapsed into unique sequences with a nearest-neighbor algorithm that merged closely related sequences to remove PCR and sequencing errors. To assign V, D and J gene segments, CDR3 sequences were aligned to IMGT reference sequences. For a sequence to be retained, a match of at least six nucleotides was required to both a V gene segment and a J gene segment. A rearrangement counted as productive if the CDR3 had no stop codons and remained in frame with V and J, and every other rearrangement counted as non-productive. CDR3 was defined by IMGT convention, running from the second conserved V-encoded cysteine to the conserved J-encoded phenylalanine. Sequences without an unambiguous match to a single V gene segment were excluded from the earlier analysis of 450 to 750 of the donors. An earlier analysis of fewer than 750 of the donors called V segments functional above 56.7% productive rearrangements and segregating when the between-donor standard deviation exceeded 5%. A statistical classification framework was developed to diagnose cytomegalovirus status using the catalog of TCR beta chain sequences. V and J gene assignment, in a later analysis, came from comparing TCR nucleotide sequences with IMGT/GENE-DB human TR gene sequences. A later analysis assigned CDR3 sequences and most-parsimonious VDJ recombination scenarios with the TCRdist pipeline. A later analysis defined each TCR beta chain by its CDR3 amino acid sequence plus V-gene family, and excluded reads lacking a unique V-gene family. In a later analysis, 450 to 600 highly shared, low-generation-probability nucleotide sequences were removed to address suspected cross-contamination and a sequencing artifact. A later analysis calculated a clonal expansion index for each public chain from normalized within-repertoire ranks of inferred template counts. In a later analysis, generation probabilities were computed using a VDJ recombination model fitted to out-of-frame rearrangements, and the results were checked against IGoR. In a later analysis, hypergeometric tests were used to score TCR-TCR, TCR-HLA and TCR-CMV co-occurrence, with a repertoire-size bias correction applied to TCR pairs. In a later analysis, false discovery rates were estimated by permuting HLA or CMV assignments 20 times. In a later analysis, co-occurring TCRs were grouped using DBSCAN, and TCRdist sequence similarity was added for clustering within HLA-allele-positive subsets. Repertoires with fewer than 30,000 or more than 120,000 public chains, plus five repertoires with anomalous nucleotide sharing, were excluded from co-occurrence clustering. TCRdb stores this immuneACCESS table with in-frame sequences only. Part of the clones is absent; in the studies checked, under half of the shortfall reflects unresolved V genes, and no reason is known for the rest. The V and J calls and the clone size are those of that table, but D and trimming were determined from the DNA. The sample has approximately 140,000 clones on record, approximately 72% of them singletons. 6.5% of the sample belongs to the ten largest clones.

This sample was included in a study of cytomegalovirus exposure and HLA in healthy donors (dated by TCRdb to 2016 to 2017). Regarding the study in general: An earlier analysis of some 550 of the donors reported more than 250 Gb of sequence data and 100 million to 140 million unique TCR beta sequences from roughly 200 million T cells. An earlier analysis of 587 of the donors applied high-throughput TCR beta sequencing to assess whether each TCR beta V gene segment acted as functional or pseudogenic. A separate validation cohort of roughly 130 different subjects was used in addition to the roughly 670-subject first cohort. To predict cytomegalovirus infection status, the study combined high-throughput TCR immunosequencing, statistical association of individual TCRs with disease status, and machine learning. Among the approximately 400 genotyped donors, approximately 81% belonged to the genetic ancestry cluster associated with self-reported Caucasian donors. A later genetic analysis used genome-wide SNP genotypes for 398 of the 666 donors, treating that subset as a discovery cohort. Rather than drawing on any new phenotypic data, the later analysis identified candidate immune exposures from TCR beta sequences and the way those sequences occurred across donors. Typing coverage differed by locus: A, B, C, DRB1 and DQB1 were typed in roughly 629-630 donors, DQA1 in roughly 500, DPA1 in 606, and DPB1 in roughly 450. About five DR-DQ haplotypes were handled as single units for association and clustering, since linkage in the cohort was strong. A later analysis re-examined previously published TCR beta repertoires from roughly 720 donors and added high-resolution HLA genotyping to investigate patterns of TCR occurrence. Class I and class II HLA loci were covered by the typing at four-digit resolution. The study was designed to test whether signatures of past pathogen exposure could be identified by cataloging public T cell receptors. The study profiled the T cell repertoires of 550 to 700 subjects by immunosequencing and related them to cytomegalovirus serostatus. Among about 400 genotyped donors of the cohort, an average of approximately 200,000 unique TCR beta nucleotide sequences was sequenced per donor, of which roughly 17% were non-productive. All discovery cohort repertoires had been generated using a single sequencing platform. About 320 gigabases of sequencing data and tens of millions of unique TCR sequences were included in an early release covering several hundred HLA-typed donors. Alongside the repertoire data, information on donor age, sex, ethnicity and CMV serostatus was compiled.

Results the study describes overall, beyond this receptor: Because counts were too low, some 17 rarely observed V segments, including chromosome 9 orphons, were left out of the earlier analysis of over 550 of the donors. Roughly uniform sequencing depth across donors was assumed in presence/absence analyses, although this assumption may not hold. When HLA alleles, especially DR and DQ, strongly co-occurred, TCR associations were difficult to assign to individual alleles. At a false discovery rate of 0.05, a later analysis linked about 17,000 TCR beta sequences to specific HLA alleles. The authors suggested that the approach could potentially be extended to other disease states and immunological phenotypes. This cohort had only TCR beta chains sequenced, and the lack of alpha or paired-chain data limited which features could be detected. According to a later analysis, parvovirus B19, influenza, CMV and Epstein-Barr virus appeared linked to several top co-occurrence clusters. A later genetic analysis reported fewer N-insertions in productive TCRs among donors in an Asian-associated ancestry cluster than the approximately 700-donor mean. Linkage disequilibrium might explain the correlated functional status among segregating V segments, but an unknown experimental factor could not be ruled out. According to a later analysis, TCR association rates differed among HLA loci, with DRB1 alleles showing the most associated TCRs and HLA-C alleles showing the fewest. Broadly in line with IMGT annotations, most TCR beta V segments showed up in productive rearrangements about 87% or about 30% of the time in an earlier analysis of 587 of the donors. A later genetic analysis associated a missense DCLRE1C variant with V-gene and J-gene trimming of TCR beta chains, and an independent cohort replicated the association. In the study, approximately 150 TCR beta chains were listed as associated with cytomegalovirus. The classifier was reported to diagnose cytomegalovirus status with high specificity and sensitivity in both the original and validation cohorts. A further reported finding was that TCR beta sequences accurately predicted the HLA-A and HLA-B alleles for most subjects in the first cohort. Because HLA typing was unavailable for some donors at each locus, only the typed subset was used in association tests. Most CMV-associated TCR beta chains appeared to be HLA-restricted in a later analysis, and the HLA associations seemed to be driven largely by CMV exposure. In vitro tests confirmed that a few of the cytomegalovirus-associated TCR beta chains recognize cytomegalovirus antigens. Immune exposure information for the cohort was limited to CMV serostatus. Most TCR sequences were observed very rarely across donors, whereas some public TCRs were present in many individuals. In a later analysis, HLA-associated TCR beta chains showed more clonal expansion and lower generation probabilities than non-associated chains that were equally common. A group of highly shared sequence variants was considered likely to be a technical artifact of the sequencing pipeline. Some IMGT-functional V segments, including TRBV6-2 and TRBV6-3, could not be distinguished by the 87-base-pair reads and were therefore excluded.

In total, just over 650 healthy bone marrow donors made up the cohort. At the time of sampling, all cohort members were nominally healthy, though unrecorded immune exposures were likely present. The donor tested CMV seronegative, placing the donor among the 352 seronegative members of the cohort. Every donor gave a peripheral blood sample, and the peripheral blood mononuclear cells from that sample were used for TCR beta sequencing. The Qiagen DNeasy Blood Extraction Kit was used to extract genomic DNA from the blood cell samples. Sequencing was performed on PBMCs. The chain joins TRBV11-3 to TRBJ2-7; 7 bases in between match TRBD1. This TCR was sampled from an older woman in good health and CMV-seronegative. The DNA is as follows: TGTGCCAGCAGCCTCTACCGGGACAGCGAGCAGTACTTC. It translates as CASSLYRDSEQYF.